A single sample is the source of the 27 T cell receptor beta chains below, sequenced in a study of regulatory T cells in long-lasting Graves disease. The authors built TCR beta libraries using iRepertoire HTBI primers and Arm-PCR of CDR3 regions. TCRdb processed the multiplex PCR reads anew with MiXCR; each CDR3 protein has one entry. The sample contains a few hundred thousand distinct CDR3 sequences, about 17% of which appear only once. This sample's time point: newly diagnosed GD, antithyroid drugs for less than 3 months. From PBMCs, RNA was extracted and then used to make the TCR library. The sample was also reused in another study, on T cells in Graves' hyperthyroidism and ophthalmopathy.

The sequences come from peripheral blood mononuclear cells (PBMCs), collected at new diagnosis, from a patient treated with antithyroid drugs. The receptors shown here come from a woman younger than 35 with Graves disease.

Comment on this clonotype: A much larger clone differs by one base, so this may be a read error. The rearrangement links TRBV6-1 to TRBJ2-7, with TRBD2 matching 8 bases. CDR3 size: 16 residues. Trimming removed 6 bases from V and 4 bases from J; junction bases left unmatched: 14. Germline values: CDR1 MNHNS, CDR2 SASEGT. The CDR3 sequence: CASRSDGRGASYEQYF. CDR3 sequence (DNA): TGTGCCAGCAGGTCCGATGGGCGGGGGGCGAGTTACGAGCAGTACTTC.

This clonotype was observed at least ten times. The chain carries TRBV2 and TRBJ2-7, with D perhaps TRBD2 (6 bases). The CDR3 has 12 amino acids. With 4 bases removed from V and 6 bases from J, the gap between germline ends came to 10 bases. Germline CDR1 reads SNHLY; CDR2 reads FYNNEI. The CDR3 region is CASSGPGGEQYF. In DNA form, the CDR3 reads TGTGCCAGCAGTGGGCCCGGGGGCGAGCAGTACTTC.

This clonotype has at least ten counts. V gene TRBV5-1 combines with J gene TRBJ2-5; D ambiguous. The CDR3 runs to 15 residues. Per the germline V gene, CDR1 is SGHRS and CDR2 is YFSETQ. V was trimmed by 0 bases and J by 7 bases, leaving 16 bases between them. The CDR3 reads CASSLEGPGLGTQYF. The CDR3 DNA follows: TGCGCCAGCAGCTTGGAAGGCCCCGGTCTGGGGACCCAGTACTTC.

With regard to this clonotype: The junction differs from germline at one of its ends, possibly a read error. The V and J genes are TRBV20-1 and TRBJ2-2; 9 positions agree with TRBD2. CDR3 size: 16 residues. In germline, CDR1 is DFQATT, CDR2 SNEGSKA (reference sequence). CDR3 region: CSARVAGGPKIGQLFF. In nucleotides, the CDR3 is TGCAGTGCTAGAGTTGCGGGAGGGCCTAAGATCGGGCAGCTGTTTTTT.

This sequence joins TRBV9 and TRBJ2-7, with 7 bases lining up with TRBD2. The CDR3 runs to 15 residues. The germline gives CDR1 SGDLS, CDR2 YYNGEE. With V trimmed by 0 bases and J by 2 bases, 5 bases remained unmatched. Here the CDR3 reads CASSVASGLTYEQYF. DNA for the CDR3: TGTGCCAGCAGCGTAGCTAGCGGCCTCACCTACGAGCAGTACTTC.

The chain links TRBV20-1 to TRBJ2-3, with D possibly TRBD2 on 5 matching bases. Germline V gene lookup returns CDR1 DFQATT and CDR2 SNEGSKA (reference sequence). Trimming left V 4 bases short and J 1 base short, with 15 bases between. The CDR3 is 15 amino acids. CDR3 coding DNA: TGCAGTGCTATGGGTTCCGCGCGGGGCACAGATACGCAGTATTTT. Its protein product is CSAMGSARGTDTQYF.

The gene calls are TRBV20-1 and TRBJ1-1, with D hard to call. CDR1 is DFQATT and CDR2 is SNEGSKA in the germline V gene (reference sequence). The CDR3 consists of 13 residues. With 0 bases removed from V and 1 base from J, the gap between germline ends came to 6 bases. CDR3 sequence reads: CSAREHRNTEAFF. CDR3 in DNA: TGCAGTGCTAGAGAACATAGGAACACTGAAGCTTTCTTT.

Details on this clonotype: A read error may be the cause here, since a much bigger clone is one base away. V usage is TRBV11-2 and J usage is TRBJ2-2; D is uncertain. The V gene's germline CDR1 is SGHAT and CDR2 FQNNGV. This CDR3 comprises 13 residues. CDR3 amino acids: CAGSFEYTGELFF. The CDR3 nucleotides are TGTGCCGGCAGCTTTGAGTACACCGGGGAGCTGTTTTTT.

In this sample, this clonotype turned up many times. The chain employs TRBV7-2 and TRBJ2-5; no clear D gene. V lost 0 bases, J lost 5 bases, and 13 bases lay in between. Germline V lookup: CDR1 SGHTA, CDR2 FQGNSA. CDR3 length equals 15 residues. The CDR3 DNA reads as TGTGCCAGCAGCTTAGCCGTCACCTTAGGCGAGACCCAGTACTTC. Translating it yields CASSLAVTLGETQYF.

As DNA, the CDR3 is TGTGCCTCTCTTGGGGAGAGCACAGATACGCAGTATTTT. This encodes CASLGESTDTQYF. The rearrangement links TRBV10-3 to TRBJ2-3; perhaps TRBD2 as D (5 bases). Germline V gene lookup returns CDR1 ENHRY and CDR2 SYGVKD. The CDR3 runs 13 residues. V lost 11 bases, J lost 0 bases, and 12 bases lay in between.

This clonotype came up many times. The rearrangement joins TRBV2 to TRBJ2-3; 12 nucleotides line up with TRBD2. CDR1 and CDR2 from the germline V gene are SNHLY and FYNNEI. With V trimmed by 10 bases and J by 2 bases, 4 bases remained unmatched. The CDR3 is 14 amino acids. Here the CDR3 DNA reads TGTGCCATCAGGACTAGCGGGAACACAGATACGCAGTATTTT. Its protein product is CAIRTSGNTDTQYF. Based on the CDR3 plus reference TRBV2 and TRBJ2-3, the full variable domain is EPEVTQTPSHQVTQMGQEVILRCVPISNHLYFYWYRQILGQKVEFLVSFYNNEISEKSEIFDDQFSVERPDGSNFTLKIRSTKLEDSAMYFCAIRTSGNTDTQYFGPGTRLTVL.

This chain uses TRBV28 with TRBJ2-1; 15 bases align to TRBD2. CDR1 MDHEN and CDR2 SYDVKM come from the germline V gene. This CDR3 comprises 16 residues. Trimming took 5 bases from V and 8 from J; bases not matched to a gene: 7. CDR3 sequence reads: CASSTWTSGRGYEQFF. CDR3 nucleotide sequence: TGTGCCAGCAGTACCTGGACTAGCGGGAGGGGCTATGAGCAGTTCTTC.

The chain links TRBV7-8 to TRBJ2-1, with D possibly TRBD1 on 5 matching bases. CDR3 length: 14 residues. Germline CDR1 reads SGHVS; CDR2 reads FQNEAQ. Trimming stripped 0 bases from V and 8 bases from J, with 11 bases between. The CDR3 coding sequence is TGTGCCAGCAGCTTAGCGGGGCAGCCTTATGAGCAGTTCTTC. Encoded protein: CASSLAGQPYEQFF.

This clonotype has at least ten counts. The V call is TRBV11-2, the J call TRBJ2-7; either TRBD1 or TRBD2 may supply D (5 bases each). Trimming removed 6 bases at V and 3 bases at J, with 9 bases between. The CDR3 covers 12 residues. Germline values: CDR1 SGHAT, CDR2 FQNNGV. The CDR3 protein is CASRGPNYEQYF. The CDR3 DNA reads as TGTGCCAGCAGGGGACCGAACTACGAGCAGTACTTC.

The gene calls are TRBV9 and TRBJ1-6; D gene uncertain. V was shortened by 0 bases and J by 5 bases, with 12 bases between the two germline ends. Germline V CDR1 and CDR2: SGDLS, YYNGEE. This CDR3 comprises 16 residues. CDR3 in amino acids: CASSVAGRVDNSPLHF. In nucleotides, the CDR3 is TGTGCCAGCAGCGTAGCTGGGAGGGTGGATAATTCACCCCTCCACTTT.

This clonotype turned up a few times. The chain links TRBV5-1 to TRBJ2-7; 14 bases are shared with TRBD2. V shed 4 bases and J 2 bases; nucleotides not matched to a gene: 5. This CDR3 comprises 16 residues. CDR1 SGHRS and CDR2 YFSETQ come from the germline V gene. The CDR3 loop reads CASSAGLAGVTYEQYF. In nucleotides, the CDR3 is TGCGCCAGCAGCGCGGGACTAGCGGGGGTCACCTACGAGCAGTACTTC.

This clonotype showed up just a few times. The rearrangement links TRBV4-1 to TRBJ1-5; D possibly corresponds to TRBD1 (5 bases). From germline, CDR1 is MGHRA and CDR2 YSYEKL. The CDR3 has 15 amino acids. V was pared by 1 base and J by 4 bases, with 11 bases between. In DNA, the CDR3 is TGCGCCAGCAGCCAAGCATTAGGGGCGAATCAGCCCCAGCATTTT. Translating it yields CASSQALGANQPQHF.

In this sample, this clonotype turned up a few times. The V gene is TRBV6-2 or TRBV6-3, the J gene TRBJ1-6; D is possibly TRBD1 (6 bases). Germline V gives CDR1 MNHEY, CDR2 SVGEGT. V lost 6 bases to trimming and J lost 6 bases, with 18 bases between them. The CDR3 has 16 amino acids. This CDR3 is CASRPTRTAINSPLHF. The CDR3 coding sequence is TGTGCCAGCAGACCCACCAGGACAGCTATTAATTCACCCCTCCACTTT.

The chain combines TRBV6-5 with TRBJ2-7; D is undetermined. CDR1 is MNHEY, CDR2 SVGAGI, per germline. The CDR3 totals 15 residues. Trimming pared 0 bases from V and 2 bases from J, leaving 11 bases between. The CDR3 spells CASSYSPGRPYEQYF. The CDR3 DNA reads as TGTGCCAGCAGTTACTCGCCTGGGCGACCCTACGAGCAGTACTTC.

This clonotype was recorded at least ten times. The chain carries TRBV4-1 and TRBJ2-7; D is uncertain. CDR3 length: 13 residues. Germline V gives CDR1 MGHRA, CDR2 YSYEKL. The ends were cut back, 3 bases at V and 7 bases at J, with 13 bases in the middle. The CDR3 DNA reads TGCGCCAGCAGCCACCGAGCGACGGATGAGCAGTACTTC. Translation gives CASSHRATDEQYF.

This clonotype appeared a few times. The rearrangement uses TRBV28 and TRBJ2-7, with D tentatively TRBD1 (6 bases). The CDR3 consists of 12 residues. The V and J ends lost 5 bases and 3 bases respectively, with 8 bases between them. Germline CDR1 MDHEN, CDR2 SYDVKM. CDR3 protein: CASSVQGYEQYF. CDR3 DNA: TGTGCCAGCAGTGTACAGGGCTACGAGCAGTACTTC.

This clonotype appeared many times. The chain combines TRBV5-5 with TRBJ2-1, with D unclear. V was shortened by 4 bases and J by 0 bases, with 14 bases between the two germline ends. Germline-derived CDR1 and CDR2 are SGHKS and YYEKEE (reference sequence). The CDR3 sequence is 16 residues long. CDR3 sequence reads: CASSHNPLSSYNEQFF. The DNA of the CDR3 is TGTGCCAGCAGCCACAACCCTCTCAGCTCCTACAATGAGCAGTTCTTC.

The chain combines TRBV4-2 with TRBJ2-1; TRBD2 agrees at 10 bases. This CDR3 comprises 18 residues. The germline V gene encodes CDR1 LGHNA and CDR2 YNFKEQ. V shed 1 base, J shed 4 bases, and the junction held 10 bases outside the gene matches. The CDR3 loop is CASSQAPRTSGNYNEQFF. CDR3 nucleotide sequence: TGTGCCAGCAGCCAAGCGCCTCGGACTAGCGGAAATTACAATGAGCAGTTCTTC.

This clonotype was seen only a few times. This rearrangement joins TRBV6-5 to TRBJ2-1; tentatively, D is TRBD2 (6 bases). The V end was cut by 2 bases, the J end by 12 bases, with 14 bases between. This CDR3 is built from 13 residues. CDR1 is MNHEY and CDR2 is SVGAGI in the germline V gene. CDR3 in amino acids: CASSYLSGERQFF. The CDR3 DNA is TGTGCCAGCAGTTACCTCTCGGGGGAGCGGCAGTTCTTC.

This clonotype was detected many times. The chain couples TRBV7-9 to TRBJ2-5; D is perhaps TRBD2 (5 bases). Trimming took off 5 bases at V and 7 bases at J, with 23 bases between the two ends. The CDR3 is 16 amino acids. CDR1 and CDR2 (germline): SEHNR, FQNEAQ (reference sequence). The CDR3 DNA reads TGTGCCAGCAGCCCCCCCGAGGGTGAGGAGTACGGGACCCAGTACTTC. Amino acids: CASSPPEGEEYGTQYF.

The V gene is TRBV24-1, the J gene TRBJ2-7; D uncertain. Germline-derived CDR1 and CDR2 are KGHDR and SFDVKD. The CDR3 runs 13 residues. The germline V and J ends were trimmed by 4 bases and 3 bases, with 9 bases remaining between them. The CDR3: CATSDPIIYEQYF. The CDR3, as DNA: TGTGCCACCAGTGACCCGATTATCTACGAGCAGTACTTC.

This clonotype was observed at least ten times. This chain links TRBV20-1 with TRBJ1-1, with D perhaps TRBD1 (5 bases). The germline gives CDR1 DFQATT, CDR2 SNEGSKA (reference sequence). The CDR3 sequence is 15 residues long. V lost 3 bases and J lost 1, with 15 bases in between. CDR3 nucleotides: TGCAGTGCTAGTAAGGGGATTTCGGCGAACACTGAAGCTTTCTTT. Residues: CSASKGISANTEAFF.